This note documents a single TCR beta chain sequence. Other nucleotide sequences from this sample produce the same CDR3. Terminally differentiated effector memory CD45RA+ cells were excluded from the naive CD8 cells, which were CD45RO-negative and positively selected for CCR7. Genomic DNA from each subset was divided evenly over several immunoSEQ plates. The data were produced by immunoSEQ multiplex PCR, yet TCRdb's version contains in-frame clones alone and is incomplete. The data contain around 2,100,000 clones, about 95% of them singletons. The sample is drawn from a study of shared clonotypes between healthy human individuals. The CDR3 extends over 14 amino acids. Germline V gives CDR1 MDHEN, CDR2 SYDVKM. V was clipped by 3 bases and J by 1 base, with 9 bases between them.

This chain connects TRBV28 to TRBJ1-1; D not certain. This receptor was obtained from a man younger than 30 in good health. Sequenced material: naive CD8+ T cells sorted from blood. CDR3 DNA sequence: TGTGCCAGCAGTTTCCGAGGCGGGAACACTGAAGCTTTCTTT. This sequence encodes CASSFRGGNTEAFF.